This T cell receptor (beta chain) was identified in a study of blood T cell repertoires in COVID-19. Study overall: From the United States, Italy and Spain came samples of acute and convalescent COVID-19.

Methods used by the authors: Amplification of reference gene primers was used by the study to estimate nucleated cell counts. Some clones are missing from TCRdb's copy, which holds only in-frame ones; the method was immunoSEQ multiplex PCR. V, J and clone size derive from that table, while D and trimming were established from the DNA sequence. The table records approximately 260,000 clones, more than 70% of them present only once. With 3 bases clipped from V and 4 bases from J, the junction kept 4 bases outside the gene matches. Germline V lookup: CDR1 MRHNA, CDR2 SNTAGT. This CDR3 spans 15 amino acids.

The J gene is TRBJ2-3, the V gene TRBV6-4, with 10 bases identical to TRBD2. Sequenced material: peripheral blood. The origin of this receptor is a woman in her 40s who had recovered from COVID-19. CDR3 protein: CASSEERGGPDTQYF. CDR3 in DNA: TGTGCCAGCAGTGAGGAGCGGGGGGGCCCAGATACGCAGTATTTT.